The rows below give T cell receptor beta chains drawn from one sample of a study of long-term antiretroviral therapy in people with HIV. Measured with immunoSEQ multiplex PCR; TCRdb has only the in-frame clones, and not every one. The sample lists more than 25,000 clones; 95% to 98% were seen once. Sequences were derived from unsorted PBMCs, sampled 7.6 years after starting antiretroviral therapy. These receptors were collected from a man aged 25-45 years with HIV. CDR3s include the opening cysteine and the closing phenylalanine or tryptophan. The D gene is left open where the match is weak. Expanded clones are given a class, and other clones once, few, many or no size at all.

>TRBV7-2|NA|13|NA|TRBJ2-7
TGTGCCAGCAGCCAAGGACTAAGGTTCGAGCAGTACTTC
CASSQGLRFEQYF
>TRBV6-5|NA|16|NA|TRBJ2-7
TGTGCCAGCAGCTACGACTGGGGACTGGGAAACTACGAGCAGTACTTC
CASSYDWGLGNYEQYF
>TRBV12-5|NA|13|NA|TRBJ1-4
TGTGCTAGTGGTTCAGGGATCCGAGAAAAACTGTTTTTT
CASGSGIREKLFF
>TRBV9|once|17|TRBD1|TRBJ2-1
TGTGCCAGCAGCGTAGATGGGACAGCCTACTCCTACAATGAGCAGTTCTTC
CASSVDGTAYSYNEQFF
>TRBV6-1|NA|15|TRBD1|TRBJ2-7
TGTGCCAGCAGTCAACAGGGGCCCAACCAGGACGAGCAGTACTTC
CASSQQGPNQDEQYF
>TRBV27|NA|14|NA|TRBJ1-4
TGTGCCAGCAGTTTACGAGCAACTAATGAAAAACTGTTTTTT
CASSLRATNEKLFF
>TRBV4-3|NA|15|NA|TRBJ2-7
TGCGCCAGCAGCCAGGCCTCCGGGGCACCCTACGAGCAGTACTTC
CASSQASGAPYEQYF
>TRBV7-3|NA|15|TRBD1|TRBJ2-3
TGTGCCAGCAGCTCCGGGACAGGGGGCTCGGATACGCAGTATTTT
CASSSGTGGSDTQYF
>TRBV7-6|NA|16|TRBD2|TRBJ2-7
TGTGCCAGCAGCTTAGGGTTGGCTAGCGGGGCCTACGAGCAGTACTTC
CASSLGLASGAYEQYF
>TRBV7-8|NA|14|TRBD1|TRBJ1-5
TGTGCCAGCAGCGCGGACAGGGGTAATCAGCCCCAGCATTTT
CASSADRGNQPQHF
>TRBV2|NA|13|NA|TRBJ2-7
TGTGCCAGCAGTGAGATTAGGCCCTACGAGCAGTACTTC
CASSEIRPYEQYF